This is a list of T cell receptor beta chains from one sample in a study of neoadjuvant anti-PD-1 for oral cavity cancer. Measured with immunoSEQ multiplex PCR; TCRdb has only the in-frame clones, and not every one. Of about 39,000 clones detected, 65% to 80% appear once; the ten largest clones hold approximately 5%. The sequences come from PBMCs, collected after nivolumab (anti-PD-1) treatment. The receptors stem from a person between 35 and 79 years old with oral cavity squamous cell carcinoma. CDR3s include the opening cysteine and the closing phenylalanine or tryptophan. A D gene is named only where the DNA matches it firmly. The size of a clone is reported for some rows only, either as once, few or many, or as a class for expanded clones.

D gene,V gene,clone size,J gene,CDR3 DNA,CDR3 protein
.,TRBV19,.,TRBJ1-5,TGTGCCAGTAGGGATTCGGACAGTAATCAGCCCCAGCATTTT,CASRDSDSNQPQHF
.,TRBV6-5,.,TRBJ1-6,TGTGCCAGCAGTACAACCGACAGGAATTCACCCCTCCACTTT,CASSTTDRNSPLHF
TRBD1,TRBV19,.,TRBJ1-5,TGTGCCAGTAGTCCTAGGTCCGGGACAGCTCAAGGGCGCAATCAGCCCCAGCATTTT,CASSPRSGTAQGRNQPQHF
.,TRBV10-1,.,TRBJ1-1,TGCGCCAGCAGTGACAGGTTGAACACTGAAGCTTTCTTT,CASSDRLNTEAFF
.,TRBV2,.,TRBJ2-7,TGTGCCAGCAGTACAGGAGCCGACGAGCAGTACTTC,CASSTGADEQYF
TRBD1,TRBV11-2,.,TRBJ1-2,TGTGCCAGCAGCTTGGACAGGGGTCGAGGCTACACCTTC,CASSLDRGRGYTF
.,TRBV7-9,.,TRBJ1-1,TGTGCCAGCAGTGTATTGGGGATAGAAGCTTTCTTT,CASSVLGIEAFF
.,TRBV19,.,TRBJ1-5,TGTGCCAGTAGCGCGGGGGCGCGTAGCAATCAGCCCCAGCATTTT,CASSAGARSNQPQHF
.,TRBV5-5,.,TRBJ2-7,TGTGCCAGCAAAAAAACCTGGGACTCCTTATCATATTCCTACGAGCAGTACTTC,CASKKTWDSLSYSYEQYF
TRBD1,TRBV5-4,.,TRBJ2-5,TGTGCCAGCAGCCAAGGGGACAGGTCCGGGGAGACCCAGTACTTC,CASSQGDRSGETQYF
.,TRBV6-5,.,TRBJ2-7,TGTGCCAGCACCCTACAACTTTACGAGCAGTACTTC,CASTLQLYEQYF
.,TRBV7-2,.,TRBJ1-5,TGTGCCAGCAGCTTAAATAGGGCAGGACAAGGGCCCCAGCATTTT,CASSLNRAGQGPQHF
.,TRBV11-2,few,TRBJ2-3,TGTGCCAGCAGCTCCGGACAGACCCACACAGATACGCAGTATTTT,CASSSGQTHTDTQYF
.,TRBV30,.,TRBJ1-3,TGTGCCTGGGACAGACCGGAGGGAAACACCATATATTTT,CAWDRPEGNTIYF
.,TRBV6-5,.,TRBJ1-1,TGTGCCAGCAGTTACTTCAGGGGTGACACTGAAGCTTTCTTT,CASSYFRGDTEAFF